What follows are 29 T cell receptor beta chains derived from one specimen sequenced in a study of T cell clones after liver transplantation. Repertoires were generated with immunoSEQ multiplex PCR, while TCRdb's copy carries only in-frame clones and drops some. The sample consists of 45,000 to 55,000 clones, around 84% of them appearing once. This specimen was CD4+ T cells from blood, taken before liver transplant. The source of these receptors is a human donor who received a liver transplant.

The chain is built from TRBV5-1 and TRBJ2-7; TRBD2 agrees at 15 bases. J gave up 1 base and V 4 bases, and 6 bases lay outside the gene matches. Germline V lookup: CDR1 SGHRS, CDR2 YFSETQ. The CDR3 spans 17 residues. The CDR3 region has the DNA TGCGCCAGCAGCGACACCGGGACTAGCGGGAGGTCCTACGAGCAGTACTTC. The encoded protein is CASSDTGTSGRSYEQYF.

The chain employs TRBV18 and TRBJ2-2; weak D call: TRBD1 (6 bases). Germline V gene sequence: CDR1 KGHSH, CDR2 LQKENI. Trimming took off 3 bases at V and 6 bases at J, with 14 bases between the two ends. The CDR3 is 15 amino acids. The DNA of the CDR3 is TGTGCCAGCTCACCCGCACAGGGAAGAGCCGGGGAGCTGTTTTTT. Protein sequence: CASSPAQGRAGELFF.

V usage is TRBV19 and J usage is TRBJ1-1, with D maybe TRBD1 (6 bases). The CDR3 runs 14 residues. V was cut by 2 bases and J by 4 bases, with 11 bases left in between. Germline lookup yields CDR1 LNHDA and CDR2 SQIVND (reference sequence). CDR3 amino acids: CASSIRGHTTEAFF. As DNA, the CDR3 is TGTGCCAGTAGTATAAGGGGACACACCACTGAAGCTTTCTTT.

The chain joins TRBV27 to TRBJ1-2; TRBD1 might be the D (6 bases). This CDR3 contains 14 residues. V lost 3 bases, J lost 7 bases, and 15 bases lay in between. Looked up from germline, CDR1 is MNHEY and CDR2 is SMNVEV (reference sequence). The CDR3 DNA reads as TGTGCCAGCAGTTTTGTTTCAGGGGTCGGTGGCTACACCTTC. Protein: CASSFVSGVGGYTF.

The chain joins TRBV28 to TRBJ2-7; 12 bases match TRBD2. With 5 bases clipped from V and 12 bases from J, the junction kept 11 bases outside the gene matches. Germline V gene data show CDR1 as MDHEN and CDR2 as SYDVKM. This CDR3 spans 14 amino acids. CDR3 region: CASSPLTSGRSPYF. CDR3 DNA: TGTGCCAGCAGTCCGCTGACTAGCGGGAGATCCCCGTACTTC.

The chain combines TRBV2 with TRBJ2-7; 11 nucleotides agree with TRBD2. The length of the CDR3 is 17 residues. Per germline, CDR1 SNHLY and CDR2 FYNNEI. V was clipped by 0 bases and J by 0 bases; unmatched bases: 4. CDR3 loop: CASSEANSGGDSYEQYF. CDR3 DNA sequence: TGTGCCAGCAGTGAAGCTAATAGCGGGGGGGACTCCTACGAGCAGTACTTC.

The chain couples TRBV6-5 to TRBJ2-3; no firm D call. Germline CDR1 and CDR2: MNHEY and SVGAGI. The length of the CDR3 is 12 residues. Trimming shortened V by 6 bases and J by 6 bases, and 10 bases separated the two germline ends. CDR3 nucleotide sequence: TGTGCCAGCAGATCCCGATTGGATACGCAGTATTTT. It is translated as CASRSRLDTQYF.

This chain connects TRBV11-1 to TRBJ1-3; 7 nucleotides line up with TRBD1. The J segment lost 4 bases and the V segment lost 6 bases, leaving 3 bases of the junction unmatched. This CDR3 has 13 residues. In germline, CDR1 is SGHAT, CDR2 FQDESV (reference sequence). DNA of the CDR3: TGTGCCAGCAGACAGGGGTCCGGAAACACCATATATTTT. Translating it yields CASRQGSGNTIYF.

V and J are TRBV6-1 and TRBJ2-7; 10 nucleotides align to TRBD1. CDR1 is MNHNS and CDR2 is SASEGT in the germline V gene. The V gene end was trimmed by 0 bases and the J gene end by 7 bases; junction bases not matched to a gene: 12. This CDR3 is built from 17 residues. The DNA for the CDR3 is TGTGCCAGCAGTGAAGCTCCCTTGGACAGGGGGTTGGGGGAGCAGTACTTC. It translates to CASSEAPLDRGLGEQYF.

V is TRBV27 and J is TRBJ1-3; possibly TRBD1 for D (6 bases). This CDR3 contains 15 residues. Per the germline V gene, CDR1 is MNHEY and CDR2 is SMNVEV (reference sequence). Trimming shortened V by 5 bases and J by 2 bases, and 13 bases separated the two germline ends. CDR3 nucleotides: TGTGCCAGCAGTCTCCAGGGGAGGACTGGAAACACCATATATTTT. Residues: CASSLQGRTGNTIYF.

This chain joins TRBV27 and TRBJ2-1; D gene unclear. Germline CDR1 reads MNHEY; CDR2 reads SMNVEV (reference sequence). The CDR3 runs 15 residues. V was clipped by 3 bases and J by 0 bases, with 9 bases between them. The CDR3 reads CASSFRRSSYNEQFF. CDR3 DNA sequence: TGTGCCAGCAGTTTTAGGCGTAGCTCCTACAATGAGCAGTTCTTC.

The rearrangement links TRBV4-1 to TRBJ2-2; D possibly matches TRBD1 or TRBD2 (5 bases each). V was pared by 0 bases and J by 2 bases, with 19 bases between. There are 19 residues in the CDR3. CDR1 is MGHRA and CDR2 is YSYEKL in the germline V gene. The CDR3 protein is CASSQERDPIYPNTGELFF. The DNA for the CDR3 is TGCGCCAGCAGCCAAGAGAGGGACCCCATCTATCCAAACACCGGGGAGCTGTTTTTT.

The V and J genes are TRBV6-5 and TRBJ1-1; D perhaps matches TRBD1 (5 bases). The CDR3 has 13 amino acids. Germline V gene sequence: CDR1 MNHEY, CDR2 SVGAGI. The ends were cut back, 8 bases at V and 0 bases at J, with 10 bases in the middle. As DNA, the CDR3 is TGTGCCAGCGGGGGGGGAATGAACACTGAAGCTTTCTTT. Translated: CASGGGMNTEAFF.

This chain uses TRBV18 with TRBJ2-6, with TRBD1 matching over 9 bases. There are 16 residues in the CDR3. Germline CDR1 is KGHSH and CDR2 is LQKENI. The ends lost 8 bases at V and 0 bases at J; junction bases unmatched: 5. CDR3 sequence: CASARTGDSGANVLTF. The DNA of the CDR3 is TGTGCCAGCGCCCGGACAGGGGACTCTGGGGCCAACGTCCTGACTTTC.

The V and J genes are TRBV6-6 and TRBJ2-3; the D gene is possibly TRBD2 (6 bases). Germline-derived CDR1 and CDR2 are MNHNY and SVGAGI (reference sequence). This CDR3 spans 15 amino acids. The ends were cut back, 6 bases at V and 3 bases at J, with 16 bases in the middle. The CDR3 region has the DNA TGTGCCAGCAGCCAAGCTGGGCGGGAAACAGATACGCAGTATTTT. Protein sequence: CASSQAGRETDTQYF.

By share of the sample, this clone is medium-sized (0.01 to 0.1%). This chain connects TRBV2 to TRBJ2-7, with 12 bases aligning to TRBD2. The junction had 2 bases not matched to a gene; V was cut back by 6 bases and J by 5 bases. The CDR3 spans 13 residues. Germline V CDR1 and CDR2: SNHLY, FYNNEI. The CDR3 bases are TGTGCCAGCAGGACTAGCGGGAGCAACGAGCAGTACTTC. It specifies CASRTSGSNEQYF.

Note on this clone: A much larger clone differs by one base, so this may be a read error. Additional DNA sequences in this sample encode the identical CDR3. The chain carries TRBV7-2 and TRBJ1-6; no clear D gene. The CDR3 sequence is 12 residues long. Germline CDR1 is SGHTA and CDR2 is FQGNSA. V lost 4 bases to trimming and J lost 5 bases, with 3 bases between them. CDR3 in DNA: TGTGCCAGCAGCTCAAATAATTCACCCCTCCACTTT. Protein product: CASSSNNSPLHF.

The genes are TRBV18 and TRBJ1-2; a weak D match, TRBD1 (5 bases). Per germline, CDR1 KGHSH and CDR2 LQKENI. The length of the CDR3 is 13 residues. V lost 6 bases and J lost 2, with 10 bases in between. CDR3 DNA sequence: TGTGCCAGCTCCCCAGGACACAACTATGGCTACACCTTC. It codes for CASSPGHNYGYTF.

V and J are TRBV4-3 and TRBJ1-4; D ambiguous. The V gene's germline CDR1 is LGHNA and CDR2 YSLEER. With 4 bases removed from V and 11 bases from J, the gap between germline ends came to 14 bases. This CDR3 contains 13 residues. CDR3 sequence (DNA): TGCGCCAGCAGCCCCCGTCTAGGTCTTAAACTGTTTTTT. This gives the protein CASSPRLGLKLFF.

The J gene is TRBJ2-7, the V gene TRBV15; 10 nucleotides agree with TRBD2. The V and J ends lost 0 bases and 1 base, in that order; junction bases with no gene match: 12. Germline CDR1 is LNHNV and CDR2 is YYDKDF (reference sequence). This CDR3 has 19 amino acids. The CDR3 DNA reads as TGTGCCACCAGCAGAGATCTGGGTTCACTAGCGGGAAGGTCCTACGAGCAGTACTTC. This sequence encodes CATSRDLGSLAGRSYEQYF.

J is TRBJ2-1 and V is TRBV7-2; a possible D gene is TRBD1 (6 bases). V was pared by 5 bases and J by 2 bases, with 16 bases between. CDR1 SGHTA and CDR2 FQGNSA come from the germline V gene. The CDR3 contains 16 residues. CDR3 region: CASSPARGQPYNEQFF. CDR3 sequence (DNA): TGTGCCAGCAGCCCCGCCCGAGGACAGCCCTACAATGAGCAGTTCTTC. The full variable domain, rest sourced from reference TRBV7-2 and TRBJ2-1, is GAGVSQSPSNKVTEKGKDVELRCDPISGHTALYWYRQSLGQGLEFLIYFQGNSAPDKSGLPSDRFSAERTGGSVSTLTIQRTQQEDSAVYLCASSPARGQPYNEQFFGPGTRLTVL.

V usage is TRBV5-5 and J usage is TRBJ1-1, with D perhaps TRBD1 (5 bases). Trimming removed 3 bases from V and 3 bases from J, with 6 bases in between. The germline V gene encodes CDR1 SGHKS and CDR2 YYEKEE (reference sequence). CDR3 length: 12 residues. The CDR3 bases are TGTGCCAGCAGCTGGGGGGACACTGAAGCTTTCTTT. Protein product: CASSWGDTEAFF.

V gene TRBV27 combines with J gene TRBJ2-7; 9 nucleotides agree with TRBD1. J was trimmed by 9 bases and V by 6 bases; bases with no gene match: 12. CDR1 is MNHEY, CDR2 SMNVEV, per germline (reference sequence). There are 14 residues in the CDR3. The CDR3 region has the DNA TGTGCCAGCAGCGCGTCCTCGGGACAGGGAGGGCAGTACTTC. Protein sequence: CASSASSGQGGQYF.

This chain joins TRBV25-1 and TRBJ2-7; tentatively, D is TRBD2 (6 bases). Germline loops: CDR1 MGHDK, CDR2 SYGVNS. The CDR3 length is 13 residues. V was clipped by 4 bases and J by 2 bases, with 9 bases between them. CDR3 loop: CASSGAGTYEQYF. The CDR3 DNA follows: TGTGCCAGCAGTGGGGCGGGGACCTACGAGCAGTACTTC.

The genes are TRBV6-5 and TRBJ1-4; TRBD1 agrees at 11 bases. The V segment lost 2 bases and the J segment 11 bases; nucleotides outside the gene matches: 7. The CDR3 is 15 amino acids. CDR1 is MNHEY, CDR2 SVGAGI, per germline. The chain's CDR3 is CASSYRGQGVVKLFF. CDR3 nucleotides: TGTGCCAGCAGTTACAGGGGACAGGGGGTCGTGAAACTGTTTTTT.

This clone has a single count. The chain joins TRBV5-1 to TRBJ1-1, with TRBD1 matching 9 bases. CDR3 length: 14 residues. Germline V gene lookup returns CDR1 SGHRS and CDR2 YFSETQ. The trim removed 0 bases at V and 5 bases at J, leaving 2 bases unmatched. CDR3 protein: CASSLADRGTEAFF. DNA of the CDR3: TGCGCCAGCAGCTTGGCGGACAGGGGAACTGAAGCTTTCTTT.

The chain links TRBV5-1 to TRBJ2-5, with no clear D. Germline CDR1 and CDR2: SGHRS and YFSETQ. The CDR3 contains 12 residues. V lost 2 bases, J lost 0 bases, and 2 bases lay in between. The CDR3 DNA reads TGCGCCAGCAGCTTAGACCAAGAGACCCAGTACTTC. This encodes CASSLDQETQYF. The complete variable domain, with remaining parts taken from reference TRBV5-1 and TRBJ2-5, reads KAGVTQTPRYLIKTRGQQVTLSCSPISGHRSVSWYQQTPGQGLQFLFEYFSETQRNKGNFPGRFSGRQFSNSRSEMNVSTLELGDSALYLCASSLDQETQYFGPGTRLLVL.

This chain connects TRBV5-1 to TRBJ2-1; D possibly corresponds to TRBD2 (6 bases). Germline V CDR1 and CDR2: SGHRS, YFSETQ. The length of the CDR3 is 14 residues. Trimming pared 0 bases from V and 5 bases from J, leaving 9 bases between. DNA for the CDR3: TGCGCCAGCAGCTTGGTTAGCGGCGACAATGAGCAGTTCTTC. It is translated as CASSLVSGDNEQFF.

J is TRBJ2-5 and V is TRBV5-6; the D is unclear. The CDR3 has 13 amino acids. The germline V gene encodes CDR1 SGHDT and CDR2 YYEEEE. The V and J ends lost 4 bases and 7 bases respectively, with 14 bases between them. CDR3 DNA: TGTGCCAGCAGCCTGGCCCCTTTGGGGACCCAGTACTTC. Translating gives CASSLAPLGTQYF.